Sequencing of this T cell receptor beta chain was carried out in a study of T-cell memory formation after mild COVID-19. TCRdb processed the 5' RACE reads anew with MiXCR; each CDR3 protein has one entry. This table holds about 470,000 distinct CDR3 sequences, 25% found once. The study's findings and limits: Confirmation was lacking for SARS-CoV-2 specificity of second-wave clones that peaked on day 37.

V shed 3 bases and J 7 bases; nucleotides not matched to a gene: 23. The CDR3 is made up of 19 amino acids. This clonotype was counted only a few times. Its antigen is still unknown. The sequence was obtained from an adult woman who had mild COVID-19 (a few samples of this study predate the infection). Cell type and time point are not known. This rearrangement joins TRBV12-3 or TRBV12-4 to TRBJ2-7; 8 nucleotides line up with TRBD2. The material sequenced was PBMCs or a T cell subset sorted from them (not recorded which). In DNA form, the CDR3 reads TGTGCCAGCAGTTTTTTAAGTCACGGGACCAGAGCGGGAGAGGTAGAGCAGTACTTC. Amino acid sequence: CASSFLSHGTRAGEVEQYF.